The rows below give T cell receptor beta chains drawn from one sample of a study of OX40 agonist ivuxolimab in advanced cancers. Clones were sequenced by immunoSEQ multiplex PCR, and TCRdb holds only the in-frame ones, with some missing. The table shows 55,000 to 80,000 clones, with about 89% occurring only once. The source material was CD4+ or CD8+ T cells sorted from blood, sampled in a trial of the OX40 agonist ivuxolimab. All receptors derive from an adult with an advanced solid tumor such as melanoma, head and neck, liver or kidney cancer. Both conserved end residues are part of each CDR3. D genes are given only for firm matches. Size is stated for part of the rows, as once, few or many counts, or as a class when the clone is expanded.

V: TRBV2; D: NA; size: NA; J: TRBJ2-3; DNA: TGTGCCAGCAGTGAAGCTGGGACAGATACGCAGTATTTT; CDR3: CASSEAGTDTQYF
V: TRBV21-1; D: NA; size: NA; J: TRBJ1-5; DNA: TGTGCCAGCAGCTCCCACAGGGTAAAGGGATGCGATCAGCCCCAGCATTTT; CDR3: CASSSHRVKGCDQPQHF
V: TRBV6-6; D: NA; size: NA; J: TRBJ2-2; DNA: TGTGCCAGCAGTACGAACACCGGGGAGCTGTTTTTT; CDR3: CASSTNTGELFF
V: TRBV11-2; D: NA; size: NA; J: TRBJ2-2; DNA: TGTGCCAGCAGCCCCAGGTATACGACTGTTACCGGGGAGCTGTTTTTT; CDR3: CASSPRYTTVTGELFF
V: TRBV30; D: NA; size: NA; J: TRBJ1-4; DNA: TGTGCCTGGAGTGGTGGTAACAGGGCGGCTGAAAAACTGTTTTTT; CDR3: CAWSGGNRAAEKLFF
V: TRBV28; D: NA; size: once; J: TRBJ1-6; DNA: TGTGCCAGCAGTCCGGGGGAGGGAGGGACCTATAATTCACCCCTCCACTTT; CDR3: CASSPGEGGTYNSPLHF
V: TRBV30; D: TRBD1; size: once; J: TRBJ2-7; DNA: TGTGCCTGGAGTGGGACAGGGAGCTACGAGCAGTACTTC; CDR3: CAWSGTGSYEQYF
V: TRBV7-9; D: NA; size: NA; J: TRBJ2-1; DNA: TGTGCCAGCAGCCATACCAATCCCCGGGACGAGCAGTTCTTC; CDR3: CASSHTNPRDEQFF
V: TRBV5-6; D: NA; size: NA; J: TRBJ2-1; DNA: TGTGCCAGCAGCTACGGGGCCCCAGAGCAGTTCTTC; CDR3: CASSYGAPEQFF
V: TRBV28; D: NA; size: NA; J: TRBJ2-5; DNA: TGTGCCAGCAGTTTGTACAGGGAAGAGACCCAGTACTTC; CDR3: CASSLYREETQYF
V: TRBV4-2; D: TRBD2; size: NA; J: TRBJ2-3; DNA: TGTGCCAGCAGCCAAGATGGGGCTAGCGGGAGCTGGGATACGCAGTATTTT; CDR3: CASSQDGASGSWDTQYF
V: TRBV19; D: TRBD1; size: NA; J: TRBJ1-2; DNA: TGTGCCAGTAGTATAGATCGAGGGGGCGATGGCTACACCTTC; CDR3: CASSIDRGGDGYTF
V: TRBV19; D: NA; size: NA; J: TRBJ1-5; DNA: TGTGCCAGTAGTATACCAGGGGGCAATCAGCCCCAGCATTTT; CDR3: CASSIPGGNQPQHF